A single sample is the source of the 4 T cell receptor beta chains below, sequenced in a study of blood T cell repertoires in COVID-19. Libraries were prepared by immunoSEQ multiplex PCR; TCRdb keeps only in-frame clonotypes and omits some of them. The table records around 190,000 clones, around 76% of them present only once. The sample consisted of PBMCs or T cells enriched from blood (not recorded which). Receptor source: a woman between 50 and 59 years old with acute COVID-19.

This clone has more than one count but fewer than ten. The chain combines TRBV6-5 with TRBJ1-1, with D possibly TRBD1 on 6 matching bases. The germline V and J ends were trimmed by 8 bases and 8 bases, with 18 bases remaining between them. The CDR3 has 13 residues. CDR1 is MNHEY and CDR2 is SVGAGI in the germline V gene. The CDR3 region is CASDGQSPSEAFF. For the CDR3, the DNA is TGTGCCAGCGATGGACAGTCCCCTTCCGAAGCTTTCTTT.

This chain links TRBV2 with TRBJ1-5, with D maybe TRBD1 (5 bases). The CDR3 has 14 amino acids. Germline CDR1 is SNHLY and CDR2 is FYNNEI. Trimming took 3 bases from V and 6 from J, leaving 12 bases between them. CDR3 coding DNA: TGTGCCAGCAGTGACGGGGACTGGGGTCAGCCCCAGCATTTT. Its translation: CASSDGDWGQPQHF.

The V call is TRBV2, the J call TRBJ1-2, with no clear D. Germline V CDR1 and CDR2: SNHLY, FYNNEI. CDR3 length: 13 residues. Trimming pared 7 bases from V and 8 bases from J, leaving 17 bases between. The CDR3 DNA sequence: TGTGCCAGCACTTTATGGAATTCGGAGGGCTACACCTTC. This codes for CASTLWNSEGYTF.

This CDR3 is CASSPGQGHEKLFF. The DNA for the CDR3 is TGTGCCAGCAGCCCGGGACAGGGTCATGAAAAACTGTTTTTT. The chain carries TRBV13 and TRBJ1-4; 9 nucleotides line up with TRBD1. Trimming took 5 bases from V and 6 from J; bases not matched to a gene: 4. The CDR3 runs to 14 residues. CDR1 is PRHDT and CDR2 is FYEKMQ in the germline V gene (reference sequence).